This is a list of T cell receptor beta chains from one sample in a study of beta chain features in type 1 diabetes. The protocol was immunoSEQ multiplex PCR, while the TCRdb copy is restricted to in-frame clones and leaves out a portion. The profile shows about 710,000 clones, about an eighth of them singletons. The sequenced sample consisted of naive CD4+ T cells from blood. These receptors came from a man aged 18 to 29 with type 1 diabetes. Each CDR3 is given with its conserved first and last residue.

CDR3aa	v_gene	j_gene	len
CASSDAGTRGETQYF	TRBV9	TRBJ2-5	15
CASSLWNDEQFF	TRBV7-2	TRBJ2-1	12
CASSLMGPGENYGYTF	TRBV7-9	TRBJ1-2	16
CACYKGGSYNSPLHF	TRBV30	TRBJ1-6	15
CAISRTGATYEQYF	TRBV10-3	TRBJ2-7	14
CASSLRPGRGDYEQYF	TRBV18	TRBJ2-7	16
CASSLGGDTEAFF	TRBV7-9	TRBJ1-1	13
CANTRDVQETQYF	TRBV2	TRBJ2-5	13
CASSVDKYSGANVLTF	TRBV9	TRBJ2-6	16
CASSLDRGLTLTYEQYF	TRBV11-2	TRBJ2-7	17
CASSAGLGRETQYF	TRBV5-6	TRBJ2-5	14
CASSLGQGRNEQFF	TRBV5-6	TRBJ2-1	14
CAWAGTGSEKLFF	TRBV30	TRBJ1-4	13
CASSEPGGELFF	TRBV25-1	TRBJ2-2	12
CAWSEETQYF	TRBV30	TRBJ2-5	10
CASTLGVDYGYTF	TRBV19	TRBJ1-2	13